A selection of T cell receptor beta chains follows, all from one sample in a study of T cells in Graves' hyperthyroidism and ophthalmopathy. TCRdb called the multiplex PCR reads again in MiXCR, with one record for every CDR3 protein. The table records some 620,000 distinct CDR3 sequences, under 20% of them present only once. Specimen: blood. The receptors originated from a woman in her twenties or thirties with Graves' hyperthyroidism. Each CDR3 is given with its conserved first and last residue. The D gene is left open where the match is weak. Rows may omit the clone size; those that give it use once, few, many or a size class.

v_call,clone_size,d_call,j_call,cdr3_aa,cdr3_nt
TRBV30,-,TRBD2,TRBJ2-2,CARTSGSWSGELFF,TGTGCCCGGACTAGCGGGAGTTGGTCCGGGGAGCTGTTTTTT
TRBV28,many,TRBD1,TRBJ1-4,CASSPPGQAGEKLFF,TGTGCCAGCAGTCCACCGGGACAGGCGGGGGAAAAACTGTTTTTT
TRBV6-2/TRBV6-3,many,-,TRBJ2-1,CASSYWANEQFF,TGTGCCAGCAGTTACTGGGCTAATGAGCAGTTCTTC
TRBV19,-,-,TRBJ2-1,CASSIAPGFYEQFF,TGTGCCAGTAGTATAGCCCCAGGATTCTATGAGCAGTTCTTC
TRBV30,-,TRBD1,TRBJ1-5,CAWSVQGQGLYSNQPQHF,TGTGCCTGGAGTGTACAGGGACAGGGCCTTTATAGCAATCAGCCCCAGCATTTT
TRBV12-3/TRBV12-4,many,-,TRBJ1-2,CASTLSTDGGYTF,TGTGCCAGCACGCTTTCGACAGATGGTGGCTACACCTTC
TRBV7-9,many,-,TRBJ2-7,CASSSGTVSYEQYF,TGTGCCAGCAGCTCCGGGACGGTCTCCTACGAGCAGTACTTC
TRBV20-1,many,TRBD2,TRBJ2-7,CSAPEGTRPSYEQYF,TGCAGTGCTCCCGAAGGGACTAGACCCTCCTACGAGCAGTACTTC
TRBV3-1,many,-,TRBJ2-7,CASSPEGRYEQYF,TGTGCCAGCAGCCCCGAGGGGCGTTACGAGCAGTACTTC
TRBV12-3/TRBV12-4,many,TRBD2,TRBJ2-1,CASRRPGLAFNEQFF,TGTGCCAGCAGACGTCCGGGACTAGCGTTCAATGAGCAGTTCTTC
TRBV30,-,-,TRBJ1-2,CAWSVNWEMHGYTF,TGTGCCTGGAGTGTAAACTGGGAGATGCATGGCTACACCTTC
TRBV9,few,TRBD2,TRBJ2-3,CASSGHEREYTDTQYF,TGTGCCAGCTCCGGTCATGAGCGGGAATACACAGATACGCAGTATTTT
TRBV12-3/TRBV12-4,many,-,TRBJ2-7,CASSREQGKQYF,TGTGCCAGCAGTCGCGAACAGGGCAAGCAGTACTTC
TRBV19,-,-,TRBJ2-1,CASSLVVGDDEQFF,TGTGCCAGTAGTCTGGTAGTGGGGGACGATGAGCAGTTCTTC
TRBV12-3/TRBV12-4,few,TRBD1,TRBJ2-7,CASSSRDRDLYEQYF,TGTGCCAGCAGTTCCCGGGACAGGGACCTCTACGAGCAGTACTTC
TRBV7-9,few,TRBD1,TRBJ1-2,CASSMTGPPFSYTF,TGTGCCAGCAGCATGACAGGGCCCCCTTTTAGCTACACCTTC
TRBV12-3/TRBV12-4,many,-,TRBJ1-5,CASSLAAAGNQPQHF,TGTGCCAGCAGTTTGGCCGCGGCGGGCAATCAGCCCCAGCATTTT
TRBV7-2,many,TRBD2,TRBJ2-5,CASSPRGGGQETQYF,TGTGCCAGCAGTCCCCGGGGCGGGGGACAAGAGACCCAGTACTTC
TRBV5-1,few,TRBD1,TRBJ1-4,CASSEGAANEKLFF,TGCGCCAGCAGCGAGGGGGCCGCTAATGAAAAACTGTTTTTT
TRBV7-9,once,-,TRBJ1-2,CASSLEGSSYTF,TGTGCCAGCAGCTTAGAGGGCAGTAGCTACACCTTC
TRBV15,-,TRBD1,TRBJ1-5,CATSASTGESKGDRGNQPQHF,TGTGCCACCAGCGCCAGCACCGGGGAATCTAAGGGGGACAGGGGCAATCAGCCCCAGCATTTT
TRBV5-8,-,-,TRBJ2-3,CASSVYRLTDTQYF,TGTGCCAGCAGCGTTTACAGGCTGACAGATACGCAGTATTTT
TRBV15,many,-,TRBJ1-1,CATSSPTVNTEAFF,TGTGCCACCAGCAGTCCAACAGTGAACACTGAAGCTTTCTTT
TRBV19,-,-,TRBJ2-6,CATSLGSGANVLTF,TGTGCCACCTCCCTGGGCTCTGGGGCCAACGTCCTGACTTTC
TRBV7-9,-,TRBD2,TRBJ2-7,CASSLTMGGDYEQYF,TGTGCCAGCAGCCTTACTATGGGGGGGGACTACGAGCAGTACTTC
TRBV7-6,few,-,TRBJ1-1,CASSLSLEGTEAFF,TGTGCCAGCAGCTTATCCCTCGAGGGCACTGAAGCTTTCTTT
TRBV30,many,-,TRBJ2-3,CAGLWGSTDTQYF,TGTGCCGGACTATGGGGGTCCACAGATACGCAGTATTTT
TRBV7-8,many,TRBD1,TRBJ1-5,CASSRQGAGSNQPQHF,TGTGCCAGCAGCCGGCAGGGGGCCGGTAGCAATCAGCCCCAGCATTTT
TRBV5-1,-,-,TRBJ1-1,CASIEGRGNTEAFF,TGCGCCAGCATTGAGGGACGGGGGAACACTGAAGCTTTCTTT
TRBV28,many,-,TRBJ1-1,CASSLQSEVTEAFF,TGTGCCAGCAGTTTACAATCTGAAGTCACTGAAGCTTTCTTT
TRBV5-1,many,-,TRBJ2-3,CASRAGEVRTDTQYF,TGCGCCAGCAGGGCAGGGGAGGTCCGCACAGATACGCAGTATTTT
TRBV20-1,few,-,TRBJ1-5,CSARDRGKGNQPQHF,TGCAGTGCTAGAGATCGGGGGAAGGGCAATCAGCCCCAGCATTTT
TRBV7-3,many,TRBD2,TRBJ2-7,CASSYQREGHGCEQYF,TGTGCCAGCAGCTACCAGCGGGAGGGCCACGGGTGCGAGCAGTACTTC
TRBV9,-,TRBD1,TRBJ2-7,CASSVQGGTDEQYF,TGTGCCAGCAGCGTTCAAGGGGGCACCGACGAGCAGTACTTC
TRBV11-2,-,-,TRBJ1-2,CASSLVGGRVNYGYTF,TGTGCCAGCAGCTTAGTAGGTGGCAGAGTTAACTATGGCTACACCTTC
TRBV28,-,TRBD1,TRBJ2-1,CASRAGQGGGNEQFF,TGTGCCAGCAGGGCGGGACAGGGAGGAGGGAATGAGCAGTTCTTC
TRBV29-1,many,-,TRBJ2-7,CSVTNRVYEQYF,TGCAGCGTTACGAACAGGGTCTACGAGCAGTACTTC
TRBV30,-,TRBD2,TRBJ2-3,CAWSELATRLTDTQYF,TGTGCCTGGAGTGAACTAGCGACCCGGTTGACAGATACGCAGTATTTC
TRBV12-3/TRBV12-4,few,-,TRBJ2-1,CASSDRLVREQFF,TGTGCCAGCAGTGACAGACTAGTTAGAGAGCAGTTCTTC
TRBV6-1,few,-,TRBJ1-5,CASSEAGHQTFGNQPQHF,TGTGCCAGCAGTGAAGCGGGACACCAGACTTTTGGTAATCAGCCCCAGCATTTT
TRBV7-8,many,-,TRBJ2-7,CASSSLRDEQYF,TGTGCCAGCAGCTCTTTACGGGACGAGCAGTACTTC